One T cell receptor beta chain is described in this entry. What it recognizes is unknown. The V gene's germline CDR1 is ENHRY and CDR2 SYGVKD. CDR3 length: 13 residues. The V and J ends lost 3 bases and 9 bases, in that order; junction bases with no gene match: 4. This record belongs to a study of vaccination effects on CD4 cells after COVID-19. Libraries were prepared by immunoSEQ multiplex PCR; TCRdb keeps only in-frame clonotypes and omits some of them. The table lists 50,000 to 75,000 clones, around 80% of them singletons. Upon completion of around 9 days in culture, CD4+ T cells were isolated. Sequencing was performed on CD4+ T cells from PBMCs cultured without peptide, taken before COVID-19 vaccination. J is TRBJ2-1 and V is TRBV10-3, with 8 bases fitting TRBD2. This TCR derives from a human donor who received a COVID-19 vaccine. The CDR3 sequence is CAISETGGPEQFF. For the CDR3, the DNA is TGTGCCATCAGTGAAACGGGGGGGCCTGAGCAGTTCTTC.